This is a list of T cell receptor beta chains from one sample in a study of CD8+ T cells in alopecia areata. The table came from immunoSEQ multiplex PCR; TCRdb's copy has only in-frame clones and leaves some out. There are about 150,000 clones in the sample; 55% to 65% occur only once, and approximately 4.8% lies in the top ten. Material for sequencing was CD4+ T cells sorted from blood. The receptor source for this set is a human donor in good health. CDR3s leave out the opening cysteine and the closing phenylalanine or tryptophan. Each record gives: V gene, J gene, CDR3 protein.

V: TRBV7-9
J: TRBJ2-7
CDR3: ASSPQSSYEQY

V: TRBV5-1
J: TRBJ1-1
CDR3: ASSFLGGRDTEAF

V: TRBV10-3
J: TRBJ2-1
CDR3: ATKTSGSSYNEQF

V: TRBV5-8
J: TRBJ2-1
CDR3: ASSLLAGGYNEQF

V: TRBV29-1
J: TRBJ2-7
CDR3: SVLSYKGRLRYEQY

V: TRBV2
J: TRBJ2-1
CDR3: ARGGAGVRNEQF

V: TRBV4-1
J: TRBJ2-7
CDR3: ASSQDMGRLALEQY

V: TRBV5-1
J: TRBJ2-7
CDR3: ASAGGSAYEQY

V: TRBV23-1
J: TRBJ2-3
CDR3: ASSHFPGLAGGTNTDTQY

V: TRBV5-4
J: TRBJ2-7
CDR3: ATASVLDLEQY

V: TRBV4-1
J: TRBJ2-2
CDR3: ASSQVASGRTGELF

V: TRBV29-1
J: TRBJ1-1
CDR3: SVLGGYTEAF

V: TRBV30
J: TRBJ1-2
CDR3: ACPPVPGGGYGYT

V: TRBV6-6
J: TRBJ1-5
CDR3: ASSYDRASNQPQH

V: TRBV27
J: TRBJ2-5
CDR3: ASSLWETQY

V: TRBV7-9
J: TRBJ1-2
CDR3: ASSPLDRGPVGYT

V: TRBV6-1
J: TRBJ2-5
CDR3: ASSYGETQY

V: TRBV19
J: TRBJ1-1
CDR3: ASQRRESEAF

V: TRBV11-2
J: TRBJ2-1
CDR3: ASSLARGGRGNEQF

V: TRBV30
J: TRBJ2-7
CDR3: AWSVPLDRPYEQY

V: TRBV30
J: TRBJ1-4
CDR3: AWGGGEGKLF

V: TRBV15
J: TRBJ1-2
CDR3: ATSFSGAEGGYT

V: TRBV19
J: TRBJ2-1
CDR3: ASRGGLAGGDNEQF

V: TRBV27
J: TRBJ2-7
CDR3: ASREMGQGHREQY

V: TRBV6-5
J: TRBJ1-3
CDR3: ASGTAGNTIY

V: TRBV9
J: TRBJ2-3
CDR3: ASSVAGAIGNTQY

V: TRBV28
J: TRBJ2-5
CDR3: ASTPTSTKIRTQY

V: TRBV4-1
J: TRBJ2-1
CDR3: ASSQMAQRVNEQF

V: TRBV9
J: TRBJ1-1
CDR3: ASSLGGDRGSKAF

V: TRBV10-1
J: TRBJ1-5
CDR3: ASSERRVNQPQH

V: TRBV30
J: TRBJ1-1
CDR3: AWSGSGGQNTEAF

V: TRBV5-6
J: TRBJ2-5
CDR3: ASSLVLGPQY

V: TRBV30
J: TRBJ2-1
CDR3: ARSGLSNEQF

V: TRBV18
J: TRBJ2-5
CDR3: ASSPKGKQETQY

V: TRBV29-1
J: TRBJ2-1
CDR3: SVSRAGEQF

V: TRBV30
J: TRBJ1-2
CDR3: AWSWTNGYT

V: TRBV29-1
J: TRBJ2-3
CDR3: SVALTSSLTDTQY

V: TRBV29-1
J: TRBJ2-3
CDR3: SGRHLGPDTQY

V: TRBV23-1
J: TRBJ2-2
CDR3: ASSASGGASGIPGELF

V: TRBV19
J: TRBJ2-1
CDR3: ASALSGYNNEQF

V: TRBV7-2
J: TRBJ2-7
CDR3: ASSHGTSRSYEQY

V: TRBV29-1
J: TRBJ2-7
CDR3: SVEPGGGYEQY

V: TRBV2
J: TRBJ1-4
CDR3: ASNGGLGNEKLF

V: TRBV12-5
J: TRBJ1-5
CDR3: ASGLVLGTGEGQPQH

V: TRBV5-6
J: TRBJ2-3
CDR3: ASSFVGRETTDTQY

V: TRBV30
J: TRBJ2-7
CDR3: AWSSGSAYEQY

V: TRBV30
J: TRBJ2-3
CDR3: AWSVGSGSTDTQY

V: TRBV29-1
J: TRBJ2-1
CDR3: SVVGGRDRNEQF

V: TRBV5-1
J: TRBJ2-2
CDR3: ASSFRDRGTGELF

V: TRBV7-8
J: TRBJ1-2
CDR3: ASSLERGPSNGYT

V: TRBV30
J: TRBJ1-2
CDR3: AWSSGGRGYT

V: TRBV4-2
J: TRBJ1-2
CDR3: ASSQTLGGTNGYT

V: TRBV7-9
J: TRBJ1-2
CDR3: ASSQPRGRGYT

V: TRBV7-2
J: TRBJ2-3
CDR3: ASSFQGGTDTQY

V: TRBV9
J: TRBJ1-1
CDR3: ASSVGGVNTEAF

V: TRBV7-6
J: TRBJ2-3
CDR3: ASSPVGRDTQY